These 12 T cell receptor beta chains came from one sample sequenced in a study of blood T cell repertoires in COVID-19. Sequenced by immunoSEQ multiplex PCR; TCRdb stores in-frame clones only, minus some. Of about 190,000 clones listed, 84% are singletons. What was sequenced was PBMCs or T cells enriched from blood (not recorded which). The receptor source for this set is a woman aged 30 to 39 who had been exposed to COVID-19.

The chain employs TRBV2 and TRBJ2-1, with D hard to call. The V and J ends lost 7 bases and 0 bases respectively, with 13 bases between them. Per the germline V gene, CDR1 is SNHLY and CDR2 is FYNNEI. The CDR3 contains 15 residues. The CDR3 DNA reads TGTGCCAGCACCCATGCGGAGAGCTCCTACAATGAGCAGTTCTTC. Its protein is CASTHAESSYNEQFF.

CDR3: CASSLGQGARNTIYF. The CDR3 DNA reads as TGTGCCAGCAGCTTGGGACAGGGGGCTAGAAACACCATATATTTT. This chain uses TRBV5-4 with TRBJ1-3; 10 bases are shared with TRBD1. The junction had 2 bases not matched to a gene; V was cut back by 0 bases and J by 5 bases. Germline V CDR1 and CDR2: SGHNT, YYREEE (reference sequence). This CDR3 spans 15 amino acids.

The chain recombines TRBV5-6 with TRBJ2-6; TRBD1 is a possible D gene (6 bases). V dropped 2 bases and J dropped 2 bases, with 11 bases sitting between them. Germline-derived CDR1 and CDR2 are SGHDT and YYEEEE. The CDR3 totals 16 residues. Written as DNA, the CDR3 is TGTGCCAGCAGCTTTACAGGGCGGGCTGGGGCCAACGTCCTGACTTTC. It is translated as CASSFTGRAGANVLTF.

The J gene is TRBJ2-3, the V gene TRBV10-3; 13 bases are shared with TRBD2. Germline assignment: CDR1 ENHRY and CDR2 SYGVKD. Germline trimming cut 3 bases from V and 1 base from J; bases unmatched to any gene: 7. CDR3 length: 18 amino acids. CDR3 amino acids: CAISDTSGGVVGTDTQYF. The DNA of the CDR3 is TGTGCCATCAGTGATACTAGCGGGGGGGTAGTGGGCACAGATACGCAGTATTTT.

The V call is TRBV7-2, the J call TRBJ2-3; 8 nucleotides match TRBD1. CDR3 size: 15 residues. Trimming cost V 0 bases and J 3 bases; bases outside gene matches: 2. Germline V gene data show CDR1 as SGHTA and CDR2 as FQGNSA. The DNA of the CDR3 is TGTGCCAGCAGCTTAGCCGGGACAGGAACAGATACGCAGTATTTT. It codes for CASSLAGTGTDTQYF.

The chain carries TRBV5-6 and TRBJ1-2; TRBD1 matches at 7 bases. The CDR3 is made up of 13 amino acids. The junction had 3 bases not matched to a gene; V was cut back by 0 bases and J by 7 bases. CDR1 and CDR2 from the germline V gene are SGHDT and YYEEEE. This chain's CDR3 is CASSLGQGGGYTF. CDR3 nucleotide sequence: TGTGCCAGCAGCTTGGGACAGGGTGGTGGCTACACCTTC. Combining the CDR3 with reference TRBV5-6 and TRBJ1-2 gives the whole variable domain DAGVTQSPTHLIKTRGQQVTLRCSPKSGHDTVSWYQQALGQGPQFIFQYYEEEERQRGNFPDRFSGHQFPNYSSELNVNALLLGDSALYLCASSLGQGGGYTFGSGTRLTVV.

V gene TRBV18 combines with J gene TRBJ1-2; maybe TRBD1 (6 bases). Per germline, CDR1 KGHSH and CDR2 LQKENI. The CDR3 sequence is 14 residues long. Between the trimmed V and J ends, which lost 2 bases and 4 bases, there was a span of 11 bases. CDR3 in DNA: TGTGCCAGCTCACCAACAGGGAACGGCTATGGCTACACCTTC. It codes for CASSPTGNGYGYTF.

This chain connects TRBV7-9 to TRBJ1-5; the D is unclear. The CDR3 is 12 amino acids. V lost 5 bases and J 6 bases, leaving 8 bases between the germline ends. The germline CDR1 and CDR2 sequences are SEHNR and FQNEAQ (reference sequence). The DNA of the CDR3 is TGTGCCAGCAGCCAAGACATTCAGCCCCAGCATTTT. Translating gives CASSQDIQPQHF.

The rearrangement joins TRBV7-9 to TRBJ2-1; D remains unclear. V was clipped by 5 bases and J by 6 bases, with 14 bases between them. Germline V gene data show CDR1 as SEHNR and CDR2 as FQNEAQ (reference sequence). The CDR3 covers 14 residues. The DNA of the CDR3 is TGTGCCAGCAGCCCCCAGCGCAAGGCCAATGAGCAGTTCTTC. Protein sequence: CASSPQRKANEQFF.

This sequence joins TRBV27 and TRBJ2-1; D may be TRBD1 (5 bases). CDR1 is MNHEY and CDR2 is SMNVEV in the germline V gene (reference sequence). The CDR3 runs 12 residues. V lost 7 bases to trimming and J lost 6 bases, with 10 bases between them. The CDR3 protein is CASTQGANEQFF. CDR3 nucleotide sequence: TGTGCCAGCACCCAAGGGGCCAATGAGCAGTTCTTC.

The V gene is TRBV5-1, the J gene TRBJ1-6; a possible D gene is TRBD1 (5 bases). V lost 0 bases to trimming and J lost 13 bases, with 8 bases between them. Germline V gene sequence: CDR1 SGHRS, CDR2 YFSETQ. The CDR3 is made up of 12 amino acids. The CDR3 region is CASSLEGPPLHF. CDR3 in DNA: TGCGCCAGCAGCTTGGAGGGGCCGCCCCTCCACTTT.

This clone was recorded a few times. CDR3 DNA sequence: TGTGCCAGTAGTATGGTGGGGGGGCATGAGCAGTTCTTC. This translates into CASSMVGGHEQFF. This sequence joins TRBV19 and TRBJ2-1, with D perhaps TRBD2 (7 bases). This CDR3 is 13 amino acids long. The germline gives CDR1 LNHDA, CDR2 SQIVND (reference sequence). Trimming stripped 3 bases from V and 8 bases from J, with 11 bases between.